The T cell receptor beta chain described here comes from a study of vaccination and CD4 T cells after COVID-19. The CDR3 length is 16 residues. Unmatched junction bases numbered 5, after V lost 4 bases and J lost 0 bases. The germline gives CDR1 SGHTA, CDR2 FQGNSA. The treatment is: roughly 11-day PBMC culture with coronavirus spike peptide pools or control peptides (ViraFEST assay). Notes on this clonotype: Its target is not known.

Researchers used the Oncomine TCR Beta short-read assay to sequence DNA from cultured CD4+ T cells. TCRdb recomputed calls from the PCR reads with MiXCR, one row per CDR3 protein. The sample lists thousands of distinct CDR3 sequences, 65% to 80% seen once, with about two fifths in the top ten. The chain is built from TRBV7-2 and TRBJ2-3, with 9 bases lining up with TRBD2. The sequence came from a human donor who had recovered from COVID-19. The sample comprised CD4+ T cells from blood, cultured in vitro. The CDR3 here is CASSSLAGASTDTQYF. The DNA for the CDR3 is TGTGCCAGCAGCTCATTAGCGGGGGCGAGCACAGATACGCAGTATTTT.